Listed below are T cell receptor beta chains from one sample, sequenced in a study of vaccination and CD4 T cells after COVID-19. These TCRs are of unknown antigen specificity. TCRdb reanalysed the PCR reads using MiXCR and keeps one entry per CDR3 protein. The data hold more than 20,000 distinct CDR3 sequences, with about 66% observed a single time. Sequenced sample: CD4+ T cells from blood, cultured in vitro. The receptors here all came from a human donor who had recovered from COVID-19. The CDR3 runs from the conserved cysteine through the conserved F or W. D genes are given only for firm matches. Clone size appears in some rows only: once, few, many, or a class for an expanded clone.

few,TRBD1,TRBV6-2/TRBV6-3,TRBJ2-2,CASTVDREVGELFF,TGTGCCAGCACCGTGGACAGGGAAGTCGGGGAGCTGTTTTTT
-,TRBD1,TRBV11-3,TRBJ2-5,CASSLYGTGEETQYF,TGTGCCAGCAGCTTATATGGCACAGGGGAAGAGACCCAGTACTTC
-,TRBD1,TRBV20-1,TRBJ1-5,CSARRPGQGIYQPQHF,TGCAGTGCTAGAAGACCGGGACAGGGAATTTATCAGCCCCAGCATTTT
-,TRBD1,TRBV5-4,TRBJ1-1,CASSRQGDATEAFF,TGTGCCAGCAGCCGACAGGGGGATGCCACTGAAGCTTTCTTT
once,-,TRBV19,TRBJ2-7,CASSEEPPYEQYF,TGTGCCAGTAGCGAGGAACCTCCCTACGAGCAGTACTTC
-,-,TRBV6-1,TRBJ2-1,CASSAPRTASRATGQFF,TGTGCCAGCAGTGCCCCCCGGACCGCTTCCAGGGCCACTGGGCAGTTCTTC
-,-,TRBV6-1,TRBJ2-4,CASNSRENIQYF,TGTGCCAGCAACAGCAGGGAAAACATTCAGTACTTC
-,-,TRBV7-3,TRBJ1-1,CASSLDSAGEAEAFF,TGTGCCAGCAGCTTAGACTCGGCAGGCGAGGCTGAAGCTTTCTTT
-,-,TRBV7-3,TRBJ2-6,CASSPSGTGANVLTF,TGTGCCAGCAGCCCTTCAGGAACTGGGGCCAACGTCCTGACTTTC
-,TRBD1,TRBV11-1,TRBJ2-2,CASSYARGHDAGELFF,TGTGCCAGCAGCTACGCCAGGGGGCATGATGCCGGGGAGCTGTTTTTT
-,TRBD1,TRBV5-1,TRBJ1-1,CASSFSGQGRTEAFF,TGCGCCAGCAGCTTCTCTGGACAGGGTAGAACTGAAGCTTTCTTT
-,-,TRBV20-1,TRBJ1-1,CSAHQGARNTEAFF,TGCAGTGCCCATCAAGGGGCTAGGAACACTGAAGCTTTCTTT
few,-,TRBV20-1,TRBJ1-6,CSARAGSYNSPLHF,TGCAGTGCTAGAGCAGGCTCCTATAATTCACCCCTCCACTTT
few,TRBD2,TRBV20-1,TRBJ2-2,CSARDRTSGTGELFF,TGCAGTGCTAGAGATCGAACTAGCGGGACCGGGGAGCTGTTTTTT
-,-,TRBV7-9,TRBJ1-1,CASSLGRSSYLNTEAFF,TGTGCCAGCAGCTTAGGTCGCAGCAGCTACCTGAACACTGAAGCTTTCTTT
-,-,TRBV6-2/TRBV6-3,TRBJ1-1,CASSKGRSNTEAFF,TGTGCCAGCAGTAAGGGCAGATCGAACACTGAAGCTTTCTTT
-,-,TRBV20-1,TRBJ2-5,CSATQEGVTQYF,TGCAGTGCAACACAAGAAGGGGTGACCCAGTACTTC
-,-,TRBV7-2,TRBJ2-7,CASSHRTISYEQYF,TGTGCCAGCAGCCACCGGACCATTTCCTACGAGCAGTACTTC
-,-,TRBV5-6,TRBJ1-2,CASSSVAALGIYGYTF,TGTGCCAGCAGCTCAGTGGCCGCCCTGGGAATATATGGCTACACCTTC
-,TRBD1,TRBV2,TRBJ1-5,CASSGQGGNQPQHF,TGTGCCAGCAGTGGACAGGGGGGCAATCAGCCCCAGCATTTT
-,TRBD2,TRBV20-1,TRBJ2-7,CSASSGILYEQYF,TGCAGTGCAAGTAGCGGGATTTTATACGAGCAGTACTTC
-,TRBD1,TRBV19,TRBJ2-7,CASSRGTGSSYEQYF,TGTGCCAGTAGTCGGGGGACAGGTTCCTCCTACGAGCAGTACTTC
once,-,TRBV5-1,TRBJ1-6,CASSLGDRNSPLHF,TGCGCCAGCAGCTTGGGAGATCGCAATTCACCCCTCCACTTT
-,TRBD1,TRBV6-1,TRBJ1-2,CASRGRDRGLYGYTF,TGTGCCAGCAGGGGCCGGGACAGGGGACTCTATGGCTACACCTTC
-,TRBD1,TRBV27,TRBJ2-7,CASSSYRGRGGTYEQYF,TGTGCCAGCAGTTCATACAGGGGGCGCGGCGGGACCTACGAGCAGTACTTC
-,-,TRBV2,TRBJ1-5,CASSGRSGNQPQHF,TGTGCCAGCAGTGGGAGATCTGGAAATCAGCCCCAGCATTTT
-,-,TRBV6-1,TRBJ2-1,CASTNPGTSSYNEQFF,TGTGCCAGCACCAATCCCGGGACTTCCTCCTACAATGAGCAGTTCTTC
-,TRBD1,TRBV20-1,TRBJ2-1,CSARDRGRNEQFF,TGCAGTGCTAGAGACAGGGGGCGCAATGAGCAGTTCTTC
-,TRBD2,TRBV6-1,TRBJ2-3,CASSEQSGASTDTQYF,TGTGCCAGCAGTGAACAAAGCGGGGCTAGCACAGATACGCAGTATTTT
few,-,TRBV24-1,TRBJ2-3,CATSDRGVDTQYF,TGTGCCACCAGTGATAGAGGGGTAGATACGCAGTATTTT
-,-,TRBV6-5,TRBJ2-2,CASSSSRGELFF,TGTGCCAGCAGTTCCAGCCGCGGGGAGCTGTTTTTT
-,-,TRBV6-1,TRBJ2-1,CASSRSPGAGYNEQFF,TGTGCCAGCAGTAGATCGCCGGGGGCGGGCTACAATGAGCAGTTCTTC
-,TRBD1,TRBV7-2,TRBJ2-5,CASSLAGTGMETQYF,TGTGCCAGCAGCTTAGCCGGGACAGGGATGGAGACCCAGTACTTC
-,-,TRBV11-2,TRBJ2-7,CASSSRAGFYEQYF,TGTGCCAGCAGCTCCCGAGCAGGGTTCTACGAGCAGTACTTC